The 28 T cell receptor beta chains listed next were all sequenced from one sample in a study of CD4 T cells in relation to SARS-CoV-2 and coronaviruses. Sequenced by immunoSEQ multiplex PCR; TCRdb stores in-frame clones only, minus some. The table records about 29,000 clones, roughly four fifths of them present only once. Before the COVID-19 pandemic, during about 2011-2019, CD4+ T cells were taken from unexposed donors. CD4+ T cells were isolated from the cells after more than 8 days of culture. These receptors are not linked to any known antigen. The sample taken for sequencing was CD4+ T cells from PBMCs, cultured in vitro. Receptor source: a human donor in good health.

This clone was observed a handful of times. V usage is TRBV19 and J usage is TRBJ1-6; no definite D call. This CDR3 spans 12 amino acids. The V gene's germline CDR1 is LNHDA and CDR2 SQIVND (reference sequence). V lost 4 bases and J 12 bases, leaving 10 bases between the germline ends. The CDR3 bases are TGTGCCAGTAGTACCCCGACGGGACCCCTCCACTTT. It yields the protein CASSTPTGPLHF.

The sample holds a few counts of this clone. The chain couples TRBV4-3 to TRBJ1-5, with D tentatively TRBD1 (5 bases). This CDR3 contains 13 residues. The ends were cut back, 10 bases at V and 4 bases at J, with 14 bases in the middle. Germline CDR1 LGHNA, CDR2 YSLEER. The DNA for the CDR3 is TGCGCCACTAGCCGGGACCTTAATCAGCCCCAGCATTTT. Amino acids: CATSRDLNQPQHF.

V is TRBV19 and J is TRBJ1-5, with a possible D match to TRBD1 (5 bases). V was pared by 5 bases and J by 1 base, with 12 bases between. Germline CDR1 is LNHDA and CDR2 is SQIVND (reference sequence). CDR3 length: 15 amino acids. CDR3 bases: TGTGCCAGTAGTTCTGGGGGACCGAGCAATCAGCCCCAGCATTTT. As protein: CASSSGGPSNQPQHF.

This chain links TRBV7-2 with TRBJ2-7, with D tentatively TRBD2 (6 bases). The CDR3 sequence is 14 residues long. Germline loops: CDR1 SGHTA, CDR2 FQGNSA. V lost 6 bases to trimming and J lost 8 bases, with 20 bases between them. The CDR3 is CASRSPGVLGKQYF. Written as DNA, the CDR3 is TGTGCCAGCAGAAGTCCGGGGGTACTCGGCAAGCAGTACTTC. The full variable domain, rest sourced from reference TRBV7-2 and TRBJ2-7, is GAGVSQSPSNKVTEKGKDVELRCDPISGHTALYWYRQSLGQGLEFLIYFQGNSAPDKSGLPSDRFSAERTGGSVSTLTIQRTQQEDSAVYLCASRSPGVLGKQYFGPGTRLTVT.

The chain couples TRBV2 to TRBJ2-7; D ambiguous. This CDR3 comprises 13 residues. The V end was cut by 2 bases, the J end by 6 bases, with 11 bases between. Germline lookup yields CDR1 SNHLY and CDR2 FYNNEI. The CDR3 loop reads CASSEPQVGEQYF. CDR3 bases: TGTGCCAGCAGTGAACCGCAGGTAGGCGAGCAGTACTTC. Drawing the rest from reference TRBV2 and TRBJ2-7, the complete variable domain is EPEVTQTPSHQVTQMGQEVILRCVPISNHLYFYWYRQILGQKVEFLVSFYNNEISEKSEIFDDQFSVERPDGSNFTLKIRSTKLEDSAMYFCASSEPQVGEQYFGPGTRLTVT.

CDR3 loop: CASSNGGSISEQFF. In DNA form, the CDR3 reads TGTGCCAGCAGCAACGGCGGGAGTATCAGTGAGCAGTTCTTC. The chain is built from TRBV7-2 and TRBJ2-1; TRBD2 agrees at 7 bases. The V segment lost 5 bases and the J segment 9 bases; nucleotides outside the gene matches: 10. Per the germline V gene, CDR1 is SGHTA and CDR2 is FQGNSA. This CDR3 is 14 amino acids long.

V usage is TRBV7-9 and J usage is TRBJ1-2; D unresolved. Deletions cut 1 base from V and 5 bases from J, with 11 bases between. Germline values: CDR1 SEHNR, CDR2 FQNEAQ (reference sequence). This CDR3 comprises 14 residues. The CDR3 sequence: CASSLEARFYGYTF. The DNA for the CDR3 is TGTGCCAGCAGCTTAGAGGCCAGGTTTTATGGCTACACCTTC.

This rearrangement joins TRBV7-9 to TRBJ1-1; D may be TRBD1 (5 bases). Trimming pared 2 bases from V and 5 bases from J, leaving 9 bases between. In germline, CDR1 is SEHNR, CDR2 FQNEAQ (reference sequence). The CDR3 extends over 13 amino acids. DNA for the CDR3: TGTGCCAGCAGCTTAAATGGGGGTACTGAAGCTTTCTTT. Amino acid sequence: CASSLNGGTEAFF.

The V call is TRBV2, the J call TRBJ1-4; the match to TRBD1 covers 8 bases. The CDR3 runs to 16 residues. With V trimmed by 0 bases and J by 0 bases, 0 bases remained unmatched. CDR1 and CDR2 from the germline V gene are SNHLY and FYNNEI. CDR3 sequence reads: CASSEATGATNEKLFF. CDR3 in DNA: TGTGCCAGCAGTGAAGCGACAGGGGCAACTAATGAAAAACTGTTTTTT.

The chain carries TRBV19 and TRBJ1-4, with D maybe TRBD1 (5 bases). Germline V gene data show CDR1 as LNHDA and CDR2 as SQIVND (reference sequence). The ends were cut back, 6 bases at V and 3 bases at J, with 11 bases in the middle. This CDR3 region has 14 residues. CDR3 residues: CASSHGAPNEKLFF. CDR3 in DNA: TGTGCCAGTAGCCACGGGGCGCCTAATGAAAAACTGTTTTTT.

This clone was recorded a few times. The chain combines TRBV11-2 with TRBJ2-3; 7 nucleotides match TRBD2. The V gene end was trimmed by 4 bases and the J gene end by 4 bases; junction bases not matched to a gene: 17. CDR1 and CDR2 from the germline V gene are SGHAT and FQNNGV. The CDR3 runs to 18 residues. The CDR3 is CASSWGELLREESDTQYF. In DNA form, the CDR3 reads TGTGCCAGCAGCTGGGGCGAGCTGCTACGGGAGGAATCAGATACGCAGTATTTT.

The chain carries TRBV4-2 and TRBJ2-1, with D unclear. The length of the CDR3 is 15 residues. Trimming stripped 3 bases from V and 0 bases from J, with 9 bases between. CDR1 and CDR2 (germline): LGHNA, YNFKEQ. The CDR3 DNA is TGTGCCAGCAGCCACCGCTCTAGCTCCTACAATGAGCAGTTCTTC. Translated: CASSHRSSSYNEQFF.

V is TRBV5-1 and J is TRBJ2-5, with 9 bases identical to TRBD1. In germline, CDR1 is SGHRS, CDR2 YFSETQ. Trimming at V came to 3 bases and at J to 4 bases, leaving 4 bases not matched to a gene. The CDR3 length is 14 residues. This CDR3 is CASSWKDRGETQYF. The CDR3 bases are TGCGCCAGCAGCTGGAAGGACAGGGGAGAGACCCAGTACTTC.

The CDR3 loop is CASSRGQVTNEAFF. CDR3 nucleotides: TGTGCCAGCAGCCGGGGACAGGTGACAAATGAAGCTTTCTTT. The rearrangement joins TRBV6-5 to TRBJ1-1, with 8 bases lining up with TRBD1. CDR3 length: 14 residues. Germline lookup yields CDR1 MNHEY and CDR2 SVGAGI. Losses at the gene ends were 6 bases for V and 7 bases for J; bases not matched to a gene: 10.

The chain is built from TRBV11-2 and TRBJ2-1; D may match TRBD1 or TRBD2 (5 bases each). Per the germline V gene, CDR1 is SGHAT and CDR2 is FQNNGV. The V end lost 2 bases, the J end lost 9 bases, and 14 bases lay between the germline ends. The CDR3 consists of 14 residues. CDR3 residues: CASSLQAFGGEQFF. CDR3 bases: TGTGCCAGCAGCTTACAGGCCTTTGGGGGTGAGCAGTTCTTC.

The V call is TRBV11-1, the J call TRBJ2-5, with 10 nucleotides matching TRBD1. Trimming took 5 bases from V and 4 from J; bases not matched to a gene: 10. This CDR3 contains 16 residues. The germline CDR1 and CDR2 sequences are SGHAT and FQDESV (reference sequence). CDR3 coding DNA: TGTGCCAGCAGCCCCCGGGACAGGGGCGGTGGAGAGACCCAGTACTTC. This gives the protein CASSPRDRGGGETQYF.

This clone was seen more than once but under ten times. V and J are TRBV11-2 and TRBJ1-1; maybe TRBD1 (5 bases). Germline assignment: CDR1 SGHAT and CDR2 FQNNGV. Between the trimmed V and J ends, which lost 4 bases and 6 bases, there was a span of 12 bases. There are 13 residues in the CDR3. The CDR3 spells CASSSLRGPEAFF. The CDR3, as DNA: TGTGCCAGCAGCTCTCTGAGGGGCCCTGAAGCTTTCTTT.

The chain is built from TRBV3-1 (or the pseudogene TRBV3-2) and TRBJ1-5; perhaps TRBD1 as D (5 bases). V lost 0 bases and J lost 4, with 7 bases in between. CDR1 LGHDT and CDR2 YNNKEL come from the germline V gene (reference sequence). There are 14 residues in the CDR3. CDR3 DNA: TGTGCCAGCAGCCAAGATTGGGGGAATCAGCCCCAGCATTTT. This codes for CASSQDWGNQPQHF.

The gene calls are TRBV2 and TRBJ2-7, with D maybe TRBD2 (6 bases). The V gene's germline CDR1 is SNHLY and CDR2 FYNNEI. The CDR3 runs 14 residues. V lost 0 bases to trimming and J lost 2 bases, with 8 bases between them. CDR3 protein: CASSEASGPYEQYF. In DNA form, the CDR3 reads TGTGCCAGCAGTGAAGCTAGCGGACCCTACGAGCAGTACTTC.

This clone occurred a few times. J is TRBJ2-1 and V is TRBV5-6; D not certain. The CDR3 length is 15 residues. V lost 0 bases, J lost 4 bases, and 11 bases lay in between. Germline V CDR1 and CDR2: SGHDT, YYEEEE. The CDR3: CASSLGRILYNEQFF. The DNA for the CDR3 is TGTGCCAGCAGCTTGGGACGCATCCTTTACAATGAGCAGTTCTTC.

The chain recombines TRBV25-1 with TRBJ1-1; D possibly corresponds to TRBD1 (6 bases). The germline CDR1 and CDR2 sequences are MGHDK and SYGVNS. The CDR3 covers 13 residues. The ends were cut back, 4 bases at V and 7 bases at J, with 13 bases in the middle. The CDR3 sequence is CASSARDTSEAFF. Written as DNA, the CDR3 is TGTGCCAGCAGTGCTCGGGACACAAGTGAAGCTTTCTTT.

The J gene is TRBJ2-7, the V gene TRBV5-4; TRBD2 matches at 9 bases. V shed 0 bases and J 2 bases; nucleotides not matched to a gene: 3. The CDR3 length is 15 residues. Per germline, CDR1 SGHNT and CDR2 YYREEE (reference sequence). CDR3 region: CASSLGLAETYEQYF. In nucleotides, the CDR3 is TGTGCCAGCAGCTTGGGACTAGCGGAGACCTACGAGCAGTACTTC.

The CDR3: CASSQDGNQPQHF. The DNA of the CDR3 is TGTGCCAGCAGCCAAGATGGGAATCAGCCCCAGCATTTT. V usage is TRBV14 and J usage is TRBJ1-5, with no clear D. The CDR3 length is 13 residues. V was pared by 0 bases and J by 4 bases, with 4 bases between. Germline CDR1 and CDR2: SGHDN and FVKESK.

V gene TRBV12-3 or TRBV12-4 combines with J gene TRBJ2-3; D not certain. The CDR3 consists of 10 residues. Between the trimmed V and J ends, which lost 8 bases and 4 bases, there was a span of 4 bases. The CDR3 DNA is TGTGCCAGCCGCGCAGATACGCAGTATTTT. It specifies CASRADTQYF.

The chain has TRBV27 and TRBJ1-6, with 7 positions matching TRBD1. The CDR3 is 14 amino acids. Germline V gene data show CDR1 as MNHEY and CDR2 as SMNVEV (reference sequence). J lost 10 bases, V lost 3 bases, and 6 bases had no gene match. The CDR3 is CASSFGRGNSPLHF. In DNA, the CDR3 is TGTGCCAGCAGTTTCGGCAGGGGGAACTCACCCCTCCACTTT.

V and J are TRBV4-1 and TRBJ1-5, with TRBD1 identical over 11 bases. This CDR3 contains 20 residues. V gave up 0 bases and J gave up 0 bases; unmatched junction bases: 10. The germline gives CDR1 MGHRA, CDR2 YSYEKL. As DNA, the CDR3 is TGCGCCAGCAGCCAAGATCGTCGGACAGGGGGCCCTTATAGCAATCAGCCCCAGCATTTT. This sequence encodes CASSQDRRTGGPYSNQPQHF.

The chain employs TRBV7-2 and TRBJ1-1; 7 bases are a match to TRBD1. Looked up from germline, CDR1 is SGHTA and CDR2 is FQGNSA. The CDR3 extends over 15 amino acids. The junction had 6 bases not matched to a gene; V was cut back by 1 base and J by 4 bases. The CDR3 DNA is TGTGCCAGCAGCTTAGGGCTCACAGGGGCCACTGAAGCTTTCTTT. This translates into CASSLGLTGATEAFF.

CDR3 DNA: TGTGCCAGCAGCTTAGGGCCTAGGACTAGCGGGGCCCACGAGCAGTACTTC. Its protein product is CASSLGPRTSGAHEQYF. The rearrangement uses TRBV7-2 and TRBJ2-7; 12 bases map to TRBD2. This CDR3 spans 17 amino acids. Per germline, CDR1 SGHTA and CDR2 FQGNSA. V shed 1 base and J 5 bases; nucleotides not matched to a gene: 9. Combining the CDR3 with reference TRBV7-2 and TRBJ2-7 gives the whole variable domain GAGVSQSPSNKVTEKGKDVELRCDPISGHTALYWYRQSLGQGLEFLIYFQGNSAPDKSGLPSDRFSAERTGGSVSTLTIQRTQQEDSAVYLCASSLGPRTSGAHEQYFGPGTRLTVT.